This entry describes one T cell receptor beta chain. Its antigen remains unknown. This record comes from a study of cytomegalovirus exposure and HLA in healthy donors. Overall study: Earlier findings included approximately 120 million unique TCR beta sequences obtained from about 180 million T cells. Notes on the study in general: Cytomegalovirus status was reportedly diagnosed by the classifier with high specificity and sensitivity. Whilst most TCR sequences proved rare, a subset of public TCRs occurred across many donors.

Trimming shortened V by 0 bases and J by 5 bases, and 16 bases separated the two germline ends. The CDR3 contains 16 residues. Germline V CDR1 and CDR2: MGHRA, YSYEKL. Both 60 Vbeta primers and 13 Jbeta primers went into the PCR. The protocol was immunoSEQ multiplex PCR, while the TCRdb copy is restricted to in-frame clones and leaves out a portion. Of just over 150,000 clones in the sample, around 83% were seen once. As for the donors, each was a healthy bone marrow donor. This clonotype was sampled from a man aged 50-59 years in good health and CMV-seropositive. This rearrangement joins TRBV4-1 to TRBJ1-2, with D perhaps TRBD1 (5 bases). The sequenced sample consisted of PBMCs. The CDR3 DNA reads TGCGCCAGCAGCCAAGAGGGCGAAGATGGGGCTTATGGCTACACCTTC. Its translation: CASSQEGEDGAYGYTF.